These 5 T cell receptor beta chains share one sample of origin, sequenced in a study of beta chain features in type 1 diabetes. The whole isolated RNA underwent reverse transcription, so sequencing captured expressed TCRB transcripts. Using immunoSEQ multiplex PCR, the repertoire was profiled, and TCRdb retains in-frame clones only, with some absent. This table holds nearly 350,000 clones, approximately 10% found once. Their antigens are not known. Study results and caveats: There was a moderate but significant shortening of TCRB CDR3s in all four CD4+ subsets of Type 1 diabetes patients.

Input material: central memory CD4+ T cells from blood. These receptors all come from a man aged 30 to 39 with type 1 diabetes.

In this sample, this clone turned up a few times. The gene calls are TRBV4-1 and TRBJ2-3, with 7 bases aligning to TRBD2. The J segment lost 2 bases and the V segment lost 0 bases, leaving 5 bases of the junction unmatched. There are 16 residues in the CDR3. Looked up from germline, CDR1 is MGHRA and CDR2 is YSYEKL. CDR3 nucleotide sequence: TGCGCCAGCAGCCAAGATGGGGGGGTTCTCACAGATACGCAGTATTTT. Its protein product is CASSQDGGVLTDTQYF.

As regards this clone: Within the sample, other DNA sequences also encode this same CDR3. This chain connects TRBV18 to TRBJ1-5, with D perhaps TRBD1 (6 bases). Trimming stripped 3 bases from V and 7 bases from J, with 13 bases between. The CDR3 is 14 amino acids. The V gene's germline CDR1 is KGHSH and CDR2 LQKENI. The CDR3 loop is CASSPAGERQPQHF. The CDR3 nucleotides are TGTGCCAGCTCACCCGCAGGGGAGAGACAGCCCCAGCATTTT.

The CDR3 nucleotides read TGTGCCAGCAGTTGGCGCGGTGGGACGGAGACCCAGTACTTC. It encodes CASSWRGGTETQYF. The V and J genes are TRBV6-5 and TRBJ2-5, with D perhaps given as TRBD1 or TRBD2 (5 bases each). Germline lookup yields CDR1 MNHEY and CDR2 SVGAGI. Trimming took off 4 bases at V and 5 bases at J, with 14 bases between the two ends. The length of the CDR3 is 14 residues.

The gene calls are TRBV30 and TRBJ2-2; no clear D. Germline values: CDR1 GTSNPN, CDR2 SVGIG (reference sequence). This CDR3 is 14 amino acids long. V lost 1 base to trimming and J lost 3 bases, with 9 bases between them. The CDR3 sequence is CAWSGLLYTGELFF. The CDR3 nucleotides read TGTGCCTGGAGTGGACTTCTCTACACCGGGGAGCTGTTTTTT.

There are a few counts of this clone. The chain combines TRBV6-5 with TRBJ2-1; D is perhaps TRBD2 (5 bases). The germline gives CDR1 MNHEY, CDR2 SVGAGI. CDR3 length equals 15 residues. The germline V and J ends were trimmed by 2 bases and 4 bases, with 12 bases remaining between them. The DNA for the CDR3 is TGTGCCAGCAGTTACGACGGGGTAAGGTACAATGAGCAGTTCTTC. The encoded protein is CASSYDGVRYNEQFF.